Below are 22 T cell receptor beta chains sequenced from a single sample in a study of OX40 agonist ivuxolimab in advanced cancers. Sequencing used immunoSEQ multiplex PCR; TCRdb keeps in-frame clones, though not all of them. The data show around 87,000 clones, approximately 94% seen once. The sequenced sample was CD4+ or CD8+ T cells sorted from blood, obtained in a trial of the OX40 agonist ivuxolimab. The receptors derive from an adult with an advanced solid tumor such as melanoma, head and neck, liver or kidney cancer.

The chain recombines TRBV5-1 with TRBJ2-7, with TRBD1 matching 12 bases. The germline gives CDR1 SGHRS, CDR2 YFSETQ. The CDR3 runs 15 residues. V lost 4 bases, J lost 4 bases, and 6 bases stayed unmatched. The CDR3: CASSQGTGGLYEQYF. CDR3 bases: TGCGCCAGCAGCCAGGGGACAGGGGGCTTATACGAGCAGTACTTC.

V usage is TRBV10-3 and J usage is TRBJ2-7; the match to TRBD1 covers 9 bases. Germline V gene data show CDR1 as ENHRY and CDR2 as SYGVKD. J gave up 2 bases and V 6 bases, and 5 bases lay outside the gene matches. The CDR3 loop spans 14 amino acids. CDR3 nucleotides: TGTGCCATCAGCCCGGACAGGGGTCCCTACGAGCAGTACTTC. It is translated as CAISPDRGPYEQYF.

The V and J genes are TRBV11-2 and TRBJ2-7; the match to TRBD1 covers 12 bases. The CDR3 has 17 amino acids. In germline, CDR1 is SGHAT, CDR2 FQNNGV. The V gene end was trimmed by 1 base and the J gene end by 3 bases; junction bases not matched to a gene: 7. CDR3 sequence reads: CASSLAGTGGWVYEQYF. CDR3 DNA sequence: TGTGCCAGCAGCTTAGCCGGGACAGGGGGCTGGGTCTACGAGCAGTACTTC.

The chain has TRBV4-1 and TRBJ2-7; a weak D match, TRBD2 (6 bases). V was cut by 1 base and J by 4 bases, with 11 bases left in between. The CDR3 is made up of 14 amino acids. Germline assignment: CDR1 MGHRA and CDR2 YSYEKL. In DNA, the CDR3 is TGCGCCAGCAGCCAAGGTGGTAGCGGATACGAGCAGTACTTC. It yields the protein CASSQGGSGYEQYF.

The chain links TRBV27 to TRBJ1-1; D uncertain. The ends were cut back, 4 bases at V and 0 bases at J, with 9 bases in the middle. Germline V gives CDR1 MNHEY, CDR2 SMNVEV (reference sequence). The CDR3 length is 14 residues. CDR3 amino acids: CASSSPGLNTEAFF. The CDR3 DNA follows: TGTGCCAGCAGTTCACCTGGACTGAACACTGAAGCTTTCTTT.

The DNA for the CDR3 is TGTGCCAGCAGCCGTCGGGACAGTAGAGAGACCCAGTACTTC. This encodes CASSRRDSRETQYF. This sequence joins TRBV13 and TRBJ2-5; TRBD1 matches at 7 bases. The germline V gene has CDR1 PRHDT and CDR2 FYEKMQ (reference sequence). The V segment lost 5 bases and the J segment 4 bases; nucleotides outside the gene matches: 7. CDR3 length equals 14 residues.

The rearrangement uses TRBV20-1 and TRBJ2-3, with D perhaps matching TRBD2 (5 bases). Germline V gene sequence: CDR1 DFQATT, CDR2 SNEGSKA (reference sequence). The CDR3 has 11 residues. V was clipped by 8 bases and J by 5 bases, with 11 bases between them. The chain's CDR3 is CSPLEGDTQYF. DNA of the CDR3: TGCAGTCCCCTAGAGGGAGATACGCAGTATTTT.

V and J are TRBV15 and TRBJ2-2; D gene ambiguous. Germline V lookup: CDR1 LNHNV, CDR2 YYDKDF (reference sequence). V was shortened by 0 bases and J by 1 base, with 6 bases between the two germline ends. This CDR3 spans 15 amino acids. In nucleotides, the CDR3 is TGTGCCACCAGCAGAGATCTGCGGAACACCGGGGAGCTGTTTTTT. Translated, it gives CATSRDLRNTGELFF.

V is TRBV29-1 and J is TRBJ2-7, with 9 bases matching TRBD2. CDR3 length: 13 residues. V gave up 7 bases and J gave up 4 bases; unmatched junction bases: 8. CDR1 is SQVTM, CDR2 ANQGSEA, per germline. DNA of the CDR3: TGCAGCGCTCTAGCGGGGAACCCTTACGAGCAGTACTTC. The encoded protein is CSALAGNPYEQYF.

The rearrangement uses TRBV5-1 and TRBJ2-5; 9 positions match TRBD1. Germline assignment: CDR1 SGHRS and CDR2 YFSETQ. The CDR3 totals 13 residues. V dropped 4 bases and J dropped 5; count of bases not matched to a gene: 3. As DNA, the CDR3 is TGCGCCAGCAGCCTAGGGACAGGGGAGACCCAGTACTTC. As protein: CASSLGTGETQYF.

This rearrangement joins TRBV4-1 to TRBJ1-5; perhaps TRBD1 as D (6 bases). Trimming pared 1 base from V and 0 bases from J, leaving 10 bases between. CDR1 is MGHRA, CDR2 YSYEKL, per germline. This CDR3 comprises 16 residues. The CDR3 loop reads CASSQGYRVSNQPQHF. CDR3 DNA sequence: TGCGCCAGCAGCCAAGGGTACAGGGTTAGCAATCAGCCCCAGCATTTT.

V and J are TRBV7-9 and TRBJ2-5; 8 bases map to TRBD1. The DNA matches TRBJ2-7 better at its end, which makes the J call doubtful. The CDR3 sequence is 16 residues long. Per germline, CDR1 SEHNR and CDR2 FQNEAQ (reference sequence). The CDR3, as DNA: TGTGCCAGCAGCTCCCCCGCTTCAACAGGGGGCTACGAGCAGTACTTC. It specifies CASSSPASTGGYEQYF.

This clone was seen a single time. The rearrangement joins TRBV5-1 to TRBJ1-1; no definite D call. V was clipped by 4 bases and J by 6 bases, with 7 bases between them. The CDR3 is made up of 11 amino acids. Germline CDR1 SGHRS, CDR2 YFSETQ. CDR3 region: CASSIDSEAFF. CDR3 coding DNA: TGCGCCAGCAGCATTGACTCTGAAGCTTTCTTT.

This chain uses TRBV11-2 with TRBJ2-5; no firm D call. The CDR3 totals 14 residues. V was shortened by 1 base and J by 1 base, with 7 bases between the two germline ends. Germline values: CDR1 SGHAT, CDR2 FQNNGV. Here the CDR3 reads CASSLGAPQETQYF. In DNA, the CDR3 is TGTGCCAGCAGCTTAGGAGCCCCCCAAGAGACCCAGTACTTC.

The chain combines TRBV5-1 with TRBJ2-1; 7 bases line up with TRBD1. After removal of 2 bases from V and 3 bases from J, the junction contained 5 bases not matched to a gene. CDR3 length: 15 amino acids. Germline assignment: CDR1 SGHRS and CDR2 YFSETQ. The CDR3 DNA is TGCGCCAGCAGCTTCACAGGGGACCTCTACAATGAGCAGTTCTTC. This encodes CASSFTGDLYNEQFF.

The CDR3 DNA follows: TGTGCCTTAAGACAGGGAGGAGAAAAACTGTTTTTT. It is translated as CALRQGGEKLFF. V is TRBV30 and J is TRBJ1-4, with 7 bases aligning to TRBD1. Germline lookup yields CDR1 GTSNPN and CDR2 SVGIG (reference sequence). CDR3 length: 12 amino acids. V dropped 7 bases and J dropped 8; count of bases not matched to a gene: 7.

The chain has TRBV5-6 and TRBJ1-1; tentative D call: TRBD1 (5 bases). Germline-derived CDR1 and CDR2 are SGHDT and YYEEEE. CDR3 length: 12 residues. V lost 3 bases and J lost 7, with 10 bases in between. The CDR3 bases are TGTGCCAGCAGCTCCGGGACCCTTGAAGCTTTCTTT. Translated, it gives CASSSGTLEAFF.

This rearrangement joins TRBV25-1 to TRBJ2-7, with D possibly TRBD1 on 5 matching bases. The ends were cut back, 3 bases at V and 1 base at J, with 13 bases in the middle. The germline V gene encodes CDR1 MGHDK and CDR2 SYGVNS. The CDR3 is 15 residues long. CDR3 nucleotides: TGTGCCAGCAGTGAGCAGGGAAGACGGTCCTACGAGCAGTACTTC. It is translated as CASSEQGRRSYEQYF.

The CDR3 DNA reads TGTGCCAGCAGCTTGCAGTGGGGGGCTCAGACCCAGTACTTC. This gives the protein CASSLQWGAQTQYF. The genes are TRBV5-6 and TRBJ2-5; D could derive from TRBD1 or TRBD2 (6 bases each). This CDR3 region has 14 residues. CDR1 and CDR2 from the germline V gene are SGHDT and YYEEEE. V was cut by 1 base and J by 6 bases, with 13 bases left in between. The variable domain in full, completed from reference TRBV5-6 and TRBJ2-5, reads DAGVTQSPTHLIKTRGQQVTLRCSPKSGHDTVSWYQQALGQGPQFIFQYYEEEERQRGNFPDRFSGHQFPNYSSELNVNALLLGDSALYLCASSLQWGAQTQYFGPGTRLLVL.

This chain uses TRBV29-1 with TRBJ2-5, with D possibly being TRBD2 (6 bases). Trimming pared 4 bases from V and 3 bases from J, leaving 18 bases between. Germline CDR1 SQVTM, CDR2 ANQGSEA. The CDR3 has 15 residues. This CDR3 reads CSVVGWRGGEETQYF. CDR3 sequence (DNA): TGCAGCGTTGTGGGGTGGAGGGGAGGAGAAGAGACCCAGTACTTC.

CDR3 amino acids: CASSSGTPYNSPLHF. The DNA for the CDR3 is TGTGCCAGCAGCTCCGGGACACCCTATAATTCACCCCTCCACTTT. The chain employs TRBV13 and TRBJ1-6; TRBD1 might be the D (6 bases). This CDR3 is 15 amino acids long. V dropped 4 bases and J dropped 2 bases, with 9 bases sitting between them. Germline V gives CDR1 PRHDT, CDR2 FYEKMQ (reference sequence).

The CDR3 spells CASTTFSGEKQPQHF. DNA of the CDR3: TGTGCCAGTACCACATTCAGCGGGGAGAAACAGCCCCAGCATTTT. This sequence joins TRBV19 and TRBJ1-5; no definite D call. The V gene's germline CDR1 is LNHDA and CDR2 SQIVND (reference sequence). The V gene lost 7 bases and the J gene lost 7 bases, with 20 bases spanning the gap. CDR3 length: 15 residues. Based on the CDR3 plus reference TRBV19 and TRBJ1-5, the full variable domain is DGGITQSPKYLFRKEGQNVTLSCEQNLNHDAMYWYRQDPGQGLRLIYYSQIVNDFQKGDIAEGYSVSREKKESFPLTVTSAQKNPTAFYLCASTTFSGEKQPQHFGDGTRLSIL.